This entry lists 5 T cell receptor beta chains sequenced from one sample in a study of long-term antiretroviral therapy in people with HIV. Survey-level immunoSEQ v3.0 assays were run. Some clones are missing from TCRdb's copy, which holds only in-frame ones; the method was immunoSEQ multiplex PCR. The sample carries around 20,000 clones, approximately 82% recorded once. The specimen was unsorted PBMCs, collected 0.5 years after starting antiretroviral therapy. The source of these receptors is a man between 18 and 29 years old with HIV.

The gene calls are TRBV28 and TRBJ2-3; a weak D match, TRBD2 (6 bases). Germline-derived CDR1 and CDR2 are MDHEN and SYDVKM. Trimming shortened V by 6 bases and J by 1 base, and 8 bases separated the two germline ends. This CDR3 spans 13 amino acids. In DNA form, the CDR3 reads TGTGCCAGCAGCCCTAGCGGCACAGATACGCAGTATTTT. This sequence encodes CASSPSGTDTQYF.

Only one count was recorded for this clone. V usage is TRBV4-3 and J usage is TRBJ1-1; D may be TRBD1 (6 bases). V was cut by 1 base and J by 1 base, with 10 bases left in between. Germline CDR1 and CDR2: LGHNA and YSLEER. The CDR3 length is 15 residues. The CDR3, as DNA: TGCGCCAGCAGCCAAGTTGGACAGAGGAACACTGAAGCTTTCTTT. It encodes CASSQVGQRNTEAFF.

The J gene is TRBJ2-7, the V gene TRBV4-2; possibly TRBD1 or TRBD2 for D (5 bases each). This CDR3 contains 15 residues. In germline, CDR1 is LGHNA, CDR2 YNFKEQ. The V end lost 5 bases, the J end lost 2 bases, and 16 bases lay between the germline ends. The CDR3 is CASSGLGTDTYEQYF. The CDR3 nucleotides read TGTGCCAGCAGCGGATTAGGGACGGACACCTACGAGCAGTACTTC.

About this clone itself: Within the sample, other DNA sequences also encode this same CDR3. This rearrangement joins TRBV19 to TRBJ2-6, with 8 bases aligning to TRBD1. Germline trimming cut 5 bases from V and 0 bases from J; bases unmatched to any gene: 3. In germline, CDR1 is LNHDA, CDR2 SQIVND (reference sequence). The CDR3 is 16 amino acids. For the CDR3, the DNA is TGTGCCAGTAGTCCGGGACAGGCCTCTGGGGCCAACGTCCTGACTTTC. Residues: CASSPGQASGANVLTF.

This clone was detected only once. J is TRBJ2-1 and V is TRBV4-3; a weak D match, TRBD2 (5 bases). Germline V gives CDR1 LGHNA, CDR2 YSLEER. This CDR3 is built from 15 residues. Between the trimmed V and J ends, which lost 1 base and 1 base, there was a span of 8 bases. For the CDR3, the DNA is TGCGCCAGCAGCCAAGGAGGAGGTTCCTACAATGAGCAGTTCTTC. Protein product: CASSQGGGSYNEQFF.